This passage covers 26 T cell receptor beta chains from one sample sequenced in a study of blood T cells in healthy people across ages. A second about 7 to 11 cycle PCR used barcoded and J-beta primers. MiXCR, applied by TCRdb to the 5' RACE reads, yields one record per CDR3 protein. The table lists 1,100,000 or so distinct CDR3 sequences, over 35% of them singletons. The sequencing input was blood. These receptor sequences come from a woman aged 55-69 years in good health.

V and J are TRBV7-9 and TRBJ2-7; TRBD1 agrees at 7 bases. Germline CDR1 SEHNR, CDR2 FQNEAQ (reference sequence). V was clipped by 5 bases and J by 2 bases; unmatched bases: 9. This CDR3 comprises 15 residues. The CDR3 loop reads CASSAGTAKTYEQYF. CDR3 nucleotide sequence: TGTGCCAGCAGCGCAGGGACAGCGAAAACCTACGAGCAGTACTTC.

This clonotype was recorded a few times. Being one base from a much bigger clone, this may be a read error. This chain's CDR3 is CSASILNEQYF. CDR3 bases: TGCAGTGCTAGTATCCTCAATGAGCAGTACTTC. This chain links TRBV20-1 with TRBJ2-7; D uncertain. V lost 3 bases, J lost 7 bases, and 10 bases lay in between. Germline V gives CDR1 DFQATT, CDR2 SNEGSKA (reference sequence). The length of the CDR3 is 11 residues.

CDR3 sequence: CASSGKGTASRYGYTF. The CDR3 nucleotides are TGTGCCAGCAGTGGAAAAGGGACGGCTTCCCGATATGGCTACACCTTC. This sequence joins TRBV2 and TRBJ1-2, with D possibly TRBD1 on 5 matching bases. V was cut by 4 bases and J by 5 bases, with 20 bases left in between. Per germline, CDR1 SNHLY and CDR2 FYNNEI. The CDR3 consists of 16 residues. The full variable domain, with the rest looked up from reference TRBV2 and TRBJ1-2, is EPEVTQTPSHQVTQMGQEVILRCVPISNHLYFYWYRQILGQKVEFLVSFYNNEISEKSEIFDDQFSVERPDGSNFTLKIRSTKLEDSAMYFCASSGKGTASRYGYTFGSGTRLTVV.

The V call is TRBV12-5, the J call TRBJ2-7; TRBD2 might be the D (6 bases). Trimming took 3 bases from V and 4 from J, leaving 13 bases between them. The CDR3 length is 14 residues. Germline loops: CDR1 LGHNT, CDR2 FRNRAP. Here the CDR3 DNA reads TGTGCTAGTGGTTTCGATATTGGGAGGTACGAGCAGTACTTC. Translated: CASGFDIGRYEQYF.

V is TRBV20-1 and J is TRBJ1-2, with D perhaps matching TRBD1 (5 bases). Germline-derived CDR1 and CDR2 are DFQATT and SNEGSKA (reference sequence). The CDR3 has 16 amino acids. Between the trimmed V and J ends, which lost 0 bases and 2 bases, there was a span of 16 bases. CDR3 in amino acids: CSARDLGFGGNYGYTF. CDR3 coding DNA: TGCAGTGCTAGAGATTTGGGCTTCGGGGGGAACTATGGCTACACCTTC.

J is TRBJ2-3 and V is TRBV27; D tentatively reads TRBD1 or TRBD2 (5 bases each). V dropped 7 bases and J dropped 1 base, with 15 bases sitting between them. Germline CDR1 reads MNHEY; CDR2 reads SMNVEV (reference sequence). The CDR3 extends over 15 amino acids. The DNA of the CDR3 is TGTGCCAGCACTTTCCTCAGAGGGGGCACAGATACGCAGTATTTT. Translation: CASTFLRGGTDTQYF.

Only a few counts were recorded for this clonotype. The CDR3 sequence: CASSPPQGTTDTQYF. In DNA form, the CDR3 reads TGTGCCAGCAGCCCCCCTCAGGGGACCACAGATACGCAGTATTTT. The chain employs TRBV9 and TRBJ2-3; D is perhaps TRBD1 (6 bases). The CDR3 has 15 amino acids. CDR1 and CDR2 from the germline V gene are SGDLS and YYNGEE. Trimming left V 4 bases short and J 2 bases short, with 14 bases between.

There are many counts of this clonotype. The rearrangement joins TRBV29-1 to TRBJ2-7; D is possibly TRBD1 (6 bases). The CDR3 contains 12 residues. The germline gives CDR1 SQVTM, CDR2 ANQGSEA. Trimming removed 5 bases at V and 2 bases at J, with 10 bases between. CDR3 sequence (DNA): TGCAGCGTTCGGGACAAAACCTACGAGCAGTACTTC. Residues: CSVRDKTYEQYF.

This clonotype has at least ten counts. CDR3 region: CASSSDGSSYEQYF. The CDR3 DNA is TGTGCCAGCAGCTCGGACGGGAGCTCCTACGAGCAGTACTTC. V and J are TRBV5-5 and TRBJ2-7, with TRBD2 as a possible D gene (6 bases). The V end lost 3 bases, the J end lost 0 bases, and 10 bases lay between the germline ends. Germline V gene lookup returns CDR1 SGHKS and CDR2 YYEKEE (reference sequence). The CDR3 loop spans 14 amino acids.

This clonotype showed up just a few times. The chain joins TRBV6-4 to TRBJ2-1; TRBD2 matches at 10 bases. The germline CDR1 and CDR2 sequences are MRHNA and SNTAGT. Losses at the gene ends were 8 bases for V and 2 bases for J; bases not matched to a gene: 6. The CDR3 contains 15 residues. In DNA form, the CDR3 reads TGTGCCAGCGGGGAGCGGGAGGGAACCTACAATGAGCAGTTCTTC. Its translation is CASGEREGTYNEQFF.

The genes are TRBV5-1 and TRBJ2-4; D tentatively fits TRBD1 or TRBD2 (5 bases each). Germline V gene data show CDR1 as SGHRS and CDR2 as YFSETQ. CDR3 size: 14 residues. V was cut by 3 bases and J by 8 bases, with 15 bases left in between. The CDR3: CASSSGMGDYIQYF. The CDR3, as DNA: TGCGCCAGCAGCTCAGGGATGGGGGATTACATTCAGTACTTC.

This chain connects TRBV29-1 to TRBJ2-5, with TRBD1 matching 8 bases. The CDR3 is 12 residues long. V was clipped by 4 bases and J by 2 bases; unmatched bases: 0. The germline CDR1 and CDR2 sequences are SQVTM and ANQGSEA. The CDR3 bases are TGCAGCGTTGGGACAGGGCAAGAGACCCAGTACTTC. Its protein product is CSVGTGQETQYF.

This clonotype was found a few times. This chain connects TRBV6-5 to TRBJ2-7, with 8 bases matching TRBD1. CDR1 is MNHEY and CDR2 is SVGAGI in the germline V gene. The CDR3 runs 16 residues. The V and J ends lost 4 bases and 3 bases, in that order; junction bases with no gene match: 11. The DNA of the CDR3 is TGTGCCAGCAGTTCCTCCACGGGACAGGTACTCTACGAGCAGTACTTC. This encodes CASSSSTGQVLYEQYF.

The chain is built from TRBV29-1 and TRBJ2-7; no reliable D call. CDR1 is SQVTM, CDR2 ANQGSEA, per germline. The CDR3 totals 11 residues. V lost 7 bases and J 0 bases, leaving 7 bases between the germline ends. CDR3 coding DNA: TGCAGCGCAGGATACTCCTACGAGCAGTACTTC. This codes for CSAGYSYEQYF.

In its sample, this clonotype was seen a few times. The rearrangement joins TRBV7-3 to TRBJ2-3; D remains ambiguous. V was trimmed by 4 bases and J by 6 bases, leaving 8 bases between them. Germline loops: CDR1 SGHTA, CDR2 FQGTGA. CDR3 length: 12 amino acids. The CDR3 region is CASSSVGDTQYF. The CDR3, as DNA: TGTGCCAGCAGCTCAGTCGGGGATACGCAGTATTTT.

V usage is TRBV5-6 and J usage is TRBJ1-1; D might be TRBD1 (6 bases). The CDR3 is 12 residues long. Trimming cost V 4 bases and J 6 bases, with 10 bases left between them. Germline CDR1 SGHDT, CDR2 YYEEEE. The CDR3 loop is CASSIGGSEAFF. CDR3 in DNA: TGTGCCAGCAGCATCGGGGGCTCTGAAGCTTTCTTT.

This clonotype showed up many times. DNA of the CDR3: TGTGCCAGCATCAGGCGGTCGACCTACGAGCAGTACTTC. Translation: CASIRRSTYEQYF. V is TRBV21-1 and J is TRBJ2-7. TRBV21-1 is flagged as a pseudogene. The CDR3 is 13 residues long.

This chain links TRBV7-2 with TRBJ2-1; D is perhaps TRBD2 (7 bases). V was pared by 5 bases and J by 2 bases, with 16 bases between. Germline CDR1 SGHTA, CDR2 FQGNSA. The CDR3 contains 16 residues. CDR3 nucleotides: TGTGCCAGCAGCAACCCTCTCGGGGGGCCCTACAATGAGCAGTTCTTC. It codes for CASSNPLGGPYNEQFF.

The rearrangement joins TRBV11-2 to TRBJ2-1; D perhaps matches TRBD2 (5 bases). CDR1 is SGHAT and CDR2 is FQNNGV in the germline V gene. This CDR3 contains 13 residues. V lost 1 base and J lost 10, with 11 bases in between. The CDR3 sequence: CASSLGEGFEQFF. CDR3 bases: TGTGCCAGCAGCTTAGGAGAGGGTTTCGAGCAGTTCTTC.

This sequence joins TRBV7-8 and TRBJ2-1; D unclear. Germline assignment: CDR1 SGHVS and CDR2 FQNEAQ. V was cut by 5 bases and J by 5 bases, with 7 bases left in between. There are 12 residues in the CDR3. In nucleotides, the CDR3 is TGTGCCAGCAGCATGGGTCACAATGAGCAGTTCTTC. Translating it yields CASSMGHNEQFF.

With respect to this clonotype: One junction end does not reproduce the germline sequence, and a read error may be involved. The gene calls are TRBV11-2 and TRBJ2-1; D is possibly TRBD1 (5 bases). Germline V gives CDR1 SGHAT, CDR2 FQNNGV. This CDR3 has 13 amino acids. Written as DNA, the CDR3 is TGTGCCAGCACCTTAACGACAGTCTACGAGCAGTTCTTC. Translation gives CASTLTTVYEQFF.

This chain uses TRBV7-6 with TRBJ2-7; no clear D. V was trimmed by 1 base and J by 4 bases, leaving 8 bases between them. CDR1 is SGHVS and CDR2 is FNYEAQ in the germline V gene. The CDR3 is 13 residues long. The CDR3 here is CASSLGEQYEQYF. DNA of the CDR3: TGTGCCAGCAGCTTAGGGGAACAGTACGAGCAGTACTTC.

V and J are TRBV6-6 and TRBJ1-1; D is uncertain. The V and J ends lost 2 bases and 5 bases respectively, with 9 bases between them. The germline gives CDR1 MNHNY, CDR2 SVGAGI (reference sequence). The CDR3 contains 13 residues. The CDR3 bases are TGTGCCAGCAGTTACGAGGTGGGGACTGAAGCTTTCTTT. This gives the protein CASSYEVGTEAFF.

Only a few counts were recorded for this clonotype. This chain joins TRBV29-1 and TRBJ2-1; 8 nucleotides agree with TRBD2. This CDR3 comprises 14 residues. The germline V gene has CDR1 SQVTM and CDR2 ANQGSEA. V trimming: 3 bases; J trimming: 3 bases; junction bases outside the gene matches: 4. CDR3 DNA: TGCAGCGTTGACTTAGCGGGACTCTACAATGAGCAGTTCTTC. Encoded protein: CSVDLAGLYNEQFF.

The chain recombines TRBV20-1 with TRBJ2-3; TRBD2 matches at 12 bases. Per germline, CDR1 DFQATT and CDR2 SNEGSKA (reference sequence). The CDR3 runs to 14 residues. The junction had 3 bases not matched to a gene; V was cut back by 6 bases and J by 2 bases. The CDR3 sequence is CSATSGSVTDTQYF. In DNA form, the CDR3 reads TGCAGTGCGACTAGCGGGAGCGTCACAGATACGCAGTATTTT.

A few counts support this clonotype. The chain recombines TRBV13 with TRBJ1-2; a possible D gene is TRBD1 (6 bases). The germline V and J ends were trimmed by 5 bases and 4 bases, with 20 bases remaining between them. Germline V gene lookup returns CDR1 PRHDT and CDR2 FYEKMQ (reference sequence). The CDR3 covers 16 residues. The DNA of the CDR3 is TGTGCCAGCAGCCTAACCGTTGCCAGGGGAGGCTATGGCTACACCTTC. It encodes CASSLTVARGGYGYTF. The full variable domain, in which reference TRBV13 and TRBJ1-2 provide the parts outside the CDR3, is AAGVIQSPRHLIKEKRETATLKCYPIPRHDTVYWYQQGPGQDPQFLISFYEKMQSDKGSIPDRFSAQQFSDYHSELNMSSLELGDSALYFCASSLTVARGGYGYTFGSGTRLTVV.